These T cell receptor beta chains were read from a single sample in a study of blood T cell repertoires in COVID-19. Some clones are missing from TCRdb's copy, which holds only in-frame ones; the method was immunoSEQ multiplex PCR. The repertoire consists of about 210,000 clones, with approximately 85% occurring once and the leading ten covering around 7.3%. The sequencing sample was made of peripheral blood. Receptors were obtained from a woman aged 45-65 years with active or convalescent COVID-19. Each CDR3 is given without its conserved first and last residue. The order of the fields is D gene, clone size, V gene, CDR3 protein. D genes are given only for firm matches. Only some rows state a clone size, as once, few, many or a class for expanded clones.

d_call: NA; clone_size: NA; v_call: TRBV21-1; cdr3_aa: ASSKSVRTPKNIQY
d_call: TRBD1; clone_size: few; v_call: TRBV19; cdr3_aa: ASSSGQGVEAF
d_call: NA; clone_size: NA; v_call: TRBV5-1; cdr3_aa: ASSVRGRGGGVDNSPLH
d_call: NA; clone_size: NA; v_call: TRBV6-2/TRBV6-3; cdr3_aa: ASSYRGLKNTEAF
d_call: TRBD1; clone_size: NA; v_call: TRBV7-8; cdr3_aa: ASSLASNRGGIYGYT
d_call: NA; clone_size: NA; v_call: TRBV7-2; cdr3_aa: ASSYQTRVTEAF
d_call: NA; clone_size: NA; v_call: TRBV5-4; cdr3_aa: ASSPGGKTNEKLF
d_call: TRBD1; clone_size: NA; v_call: TRBV27; cdr3_aa: ASSLAPGQGVYGYT
d_call: TRBD1; clone_size: NA; v_call: TRBV19; cdr3_aa: ASSSRTGGNRETQY
d_call: NA; clone_size: NA; v_call: TRBV24-1; cdr3_aa: ATCGSTGELF
d_call: NA; clone_size: NA; v_call: TRBV5-1; cdr3_aa: ASSLELNSPLH
d_call: TRBD1; clone_size: once; v_call: TRBV7-9; cdr3_aa: ASSLAQGEVQPQH
d_call: NA; clone_size: NA; v_call: TRBV3-1/TRBV3-2; cdr3_aa: ASSQGGGILRGNTIY
d_call: NA; clone_size: NA; v_call: TRBV5-6; cdr3_aa: ASSSGQWQETQY
d_call: TRBD2; clone_size: NA; v_call: TRBV6-6; cdr3_aa: ASSPGWASGRAGETQY
d_call: NA; clone_size: NA; v_call: TRBV29-1; cdr3_aa: SVEIGWDNEQF
d_call: TRBD1; clone_size: NA; v_call: TRBV2; cdr3_aa: ASSEGTGQTGELF
d_call: NA; clone_size: few; v_call: TRBV6-6; cdr3_aa: ASSSERGPQH
d_call: NA; clone_size: NA; v_call: TRBV28; cdr3_aa: GTSGLGTKNIQY
d_call: TRBD1; clone_size: few; v_call: TRBV6-1; cdr3_aa: ASSEQGTGREKLF
d_call: TRBD1; clone_size: NA; v_call: TRBV6-6; cdr3_aa: ASSPFGQGLSGELF
d_call: NA; clone_size: NA; v_call: TRBV5-1; cdr3_aa: ASSLETPREKLF
d_call: NA; clone_size: NA; v_call: TRBV19; cdr3_aa: ASSIEGTRNAYGYT
d_call: NA; clone_size: NA; v_call: TRBV7-7; cdr3_aa: ASSPPLGNTEAF
d_call: TRBD2; clone_size: NA; v_call: TRBV15; cdr3_aa: ATSRDRYRLAGQETQY
d_call: NA; clone_size: NA; v_call: TRBV27; cdr3_aa: ASSAFWGQETQY
d_call: NA; clone_size: NA; v_call: TRBV3-1/TRBV3-2; cdr3_aa: ASSRNSGEQY
d_call: NA; clone_size: NA; v_call: TRBV7-2; cdr3_aa: ASSLAIGREQF
d_call: TRBD1; clone_size: NA; v_call: TRBV5-1; cdr3_aa: ASSTTGGSYEQY
d_call: NA; clone_size: NA; v_call: TRBV11-3; cdr3_aa: PSTEQRANYGYT
d_call: TRBD1; clone_size: NA; v_call: TRBV28; cdr3_aa: ASSLSGTGGSWQY
d_call: TRBD1; clone_size: NA; v_call: TRBV6-4; cdr3_aa: ASSDGRGTAGGWGYT
d_call: NA; clone_size: NA; v_call: TRBV13; cdr3_aa: ASSLGITGDNSPLH